This is a list of T cell receptor beta chains from one sample in a study of a mutant IDH1 vaccine in newly diagnosed glioma. These receptors' targets are unknown. Clones were read by immunoSEQ multiplex PCR, and TCRdb kept only the in-frame ones, dropping some. Counted here are tens of thousands of clones, about 80% occurring once; the ten biggest clones make up approximately 5.8%. Here the sequenced sample was PBMCs, taken from a glioma patient whose treatment included an IDH1 peptide vaccine. These receptors all stem from a man aged 45 to 65 with glioma. Both conserved end residues are part of each CDR3. Each record gives: clone size, V gene, D gene, J gene, CDR3 protein, CDR3 DNA. The D gene is left open where the match is weak. Some rows have no size entry. The others give once, few or many, or a class for an expanded clone.

abundance: .
v_gene: TRBV7-8
d_gene: .
j_gene: TRBJ1-5
CDR3aa: CASSLDSSNQPQHF
CDR3nt: TGTGCCAGCAGCCTTGACTCGAGCAATCAGCCCCAGCATTTT

abundance: few
v_gene: TRBV6-1
d_gene: .
j_gene: TRBJ2-1
CDR3aa: CASSEGIGGYNEQFF
CDR3nt: TGTGCCAGCAGTGAAGGGATAGGGGGATACAATGAGCAGTTCTTC

abundance: .
v_gene: TRBV6-1
d_gene: .
j_gene: TRBJ1-2
CDR3aa: CASQIGGRGEDGYTF
CDR3nt: TGTGCCAGCCAAATCGGCGGGAGAGGGGAAGATGGCTACACCTTC

abundance: .
v_gene: TRBV7-9
d_gene: TRBD1
j_gene: TRBJ2-5
CDR3aa: CASSPPWTGQETQYF
CDR3nt: TGTGCCAGCAGCCCACCGTGGACAGGGCAAGAGACCCAGTACTTC

abundance: .
v_gene: TRBV9
d_gene: .
j_gene: TRBJ2-7
CDR3aa: CASSAGHISSYEQYF
CDR3nt: TGTGCCAGCAGCGCGGGACACATTAGCTCCTACGAGCAGTACTTC

abundance: .
v_gene: TRBV2
d_gene: .
j_gene: TRBJ1-1
CDR3aa: CASSEAPRTEAFF
CDR3nt: TGTGCCAGCAGTGAGGCCCCCAGGACTGAAGCTTTCTTT

abundance: .
v_gene: TRBV9
d_gene: .
j_gene: TRBJ2-7
CDR3aa: CASSVGGANYEQYF
CDR3nt: TGTGCCAGCAGCGTAGGGGGGGCGAACTACGAGCAGTACTTC

abundance: .
v_gene: TRBV10-3
d_gene: .
j_gene: TRBJ1-1
CDR3aa: CAISESGTLISGTEAFF
CDR3nt: TGTGCCATCAGTGAGTCCGGGACATTGATTTCTGGCACTGAAGCTTTCTTT

abundance: .
v_gene: TRBV5-4
d_gene: .
j_gene: TRBJ2-4
CDR3aa: CASSLDRGHKNIQYF
CDR3nt: TGTGCCAGCAGCTTGGACCGGGGACACAAAAACATTCAGTACTTC

abundance: .
v_gene: TRBV19
d_gene: TRBD2
j_gene: TRBJ2-3
CDR3aa: CASKAGTTDTQYF
CDR3nt: TGTGCCAGTAAAGCGGGGACCACAGATACGCAGTATTTT